The source of this TCR gamma chain is a study of γδ T cells in repeated Plasmodium falciparum infection. In the study overall: Donors were malaria-exposed Malian children or age- and gender-matched Australian children. Study results and limitations: Vgamma9/Vdelta2+ repertoires stayed stably polyclonal over time and infection.

Vgamma9/Vdelta2+ and Vdelta2-negative gammadelta T cells were flow-sorted from PBMC for bulk sequencing. TCRdb redid the clone calls on the multiplex PCR reads with CATT. The sample holds approximately 32,000 gamma-chain clones, approximately 1.4% seen once. The table lists this clone with many counts. Its antigen is not identified. This may arise from a read error, as a much more abundant clone is one base away. V dropped 0 bases and J dropped 5; count of bases not matched to a gene: 10. Germline loops: CDR1 EGSTGY, CDR2 YDSYTSSV. The CDR3 covers 15 residues. The TCR comes from a pool of human donors (malaria-infected and uninfected, not separated). The rearrangement joins TRGV4 to TRGJ1 or TRGJ2. TCRdb offers no J gene call, so here the DNA was matched to germline to obtain one. The specimen sequenced was gamma-delta T cells from blood. The CDR3 nucleotides read TGTGCCACCTGGGATGGGCAGGTTCGTCATTATAAGAAACTCTTT. It is translated as CATWDGQVRHYKKLF.